This T cell receptor beta chain was captured in a study of early T cells in non-severe SARS-CoV-2 infection (dated by TCRdb to the early 2020s). For context, the study as a whole: Bulk RNA from unsorted whole blood was used for TCR sequencing, so alpha and beta chains could not be paired. General findings and caveats noted by the study authors: VDJdb matching was skewed toward anti-spike CD8 responses and likely underestimated virus-specific expansions by missing private and CD4 specificities.

The library was prepared using 5' RACE. The instrument given in TCRdb is NextSeq 500. The TCR library protocol attached unique molecular identifiers to individual cDNA molecules to correct for sequencing error and PCR bias. Sequencing covered both TCR alpha and beta chains, and within each sample the abundances of alpha and beta sequences were tightly co-correlated. On the study's bioinformatics: Decombinator V4 was used to perform V gene, J gene and CDR3 annotation of TCR sequences. Expanded TCRs were defined as changing significantly between any two time points under a Poisson model with p below 0.0001. Abundances of TCRs were expressed as counts per million after normalisation to the total number of TCRs sequenced in each sample. MAIT TCRs were defined by TRAV1-2 paired with TRAJ12, TRAJ20 or TRAJ33, and iNKT TCRs by TRAV10 paired with TRAJ18. VDJdb, accessed on 1 November 2021, was searched for TCRs annotated for CMV, EBV and SARS-CoV-2, and TCRs annotated for more than one antigen were excluded. TCRdb reran the public reads through fastp at Q25 and MiXCR, keeping productive beta chains. Rows with one shared CDR3 protein collapse into an entry with the most common genes and DNA. TCRdb, not the authors, supplied the V and J calls. The sample includes tens of thousands of distinct CDR3 sequences, with 18% observed a single time. The ten largest account for about 8.2% of the sample.

Reading from cysteine to phenylalanine, the CDR3 counts 14 amino acids. Only CDR3 DNA is held: 42 bases, read in frame from base 1. The germline V gene yields KGHSH for CDR1 and LQKENI for CDR2. V is pruned by 6 bases and J by 4 bases, leaving 7 bases of the junction without a gene match. A case-control design nested within a healthcare worker cohort in London, UK, was used, with weekly nasopharyngeal swab PCR tests and blood sampling performed. Between 23 and 31 March 2020, the week of the UK lockdown, healthcare workers were enrolled and then followed up weekly for as long as 16 weeks. A word on this clonotype: Its specific antigen is unknown. The input lacks base qualities; no much larger clone sits a single base away.

The chain employs TRBV18 and TRBJ2-7; 9 bases in between match TRBD1. The sample was whole blood, taken at baseline. The sequence was collected from an adult who was a healthcare worker with PCR-confirmed SARS-CoV-2 infection or an uninfected control (not recorded which). The bases are TGTGCCAGCTCCACCACCGGGACAGGGTACGAGCAGTACTTC. Translated, this gives CASSTTGTGYEQYF.